A selection of T cell receptor beta chains follows, all from one sample in a study of cytomegalovirus exposure and HLA in healthy donors. Assay: immunoSEQ multiplex PCR; the TCRdb copy retains only in-frame clones and omits some. Altogether approximately 33,000 clones are present, 45% to 55% being singletons, with the ten largest covering around 6.2%. Specimen: PBMCs. These receptors all come from a woman between 40 and 50 years old in good health and CMV-seropositive. The CDR3 runs from the conserved cysteine through the conserved F or W. The D gene is left open where the match is weak. The size field is filled for only some rows; it gives once, few, many or a size class.

len	d_gene	abundance	v_gene	j_gene	CDR3aa	CDR3nt
13	NA	few	TRBV2	TRBJ2-5	CASSVSKEETQYF	TGTGCCAGCAGTGTTTCGAAAGAGGAGACCCAGTACTTC
15	NA	NA	TRBV28	TRBJ2-2	CASSLTLSNTGELFF	TGTGCCAGCAGTTTAACCCTATCGAACACCGGGGAGCTGTTTTTT
15	NA	NA	TRBV4-1	TRBJ1-2	CASSQVESPDYGYTF	TGCGCCAGCAGCCAAGTTGAGTCACCGGACTATGGCTACACCTTC
19	TRBD1	NA	TRBV4-1	TRBJ1-4	CASSQAFFGQGGIGEKLFF	TGCGCCAGCAGCCAAGCCTTTTTTGGACAGGGTGGAATTGGTGAAAAACTGTTTTTT
17	TRBD2	NA	TRBV15	TRBJ2-3	CATSRIKSGGADDTQYF	TGTGCCACCAGCAGGATAAAAAGCGGGGGGGCTGACGATACGCAGTATTTT
16	NA	few	TRBV11-2	TRBJ1-4	CASSLGWGTRNEKLFF	TGTGCCAGCAGCTTAGGTTGGGGGACTCGGAATGAAAAACTGTTTTTT
14	TRBD2	NA	TRBV13	TRBJ2-3	CASSLAGGSDTQYF	TGTGCCAGCAGCTTAGCGGGGGGGTCAGATACGCAGTATTTT
16	TRBD1	NA	TRBV5-1	TRBJ1-1	CASSPGQAHMNTEAFF	TGCGCCAGCAGTCCGGGACAGGCGCACATGAACACTGAAGCTTTCTTT
15	TRBD2	NA	TRBV7-2	TRBJ2-3	CASSKGLAGGDTQYF	TGTGCCAGCAGCAAAGGGCTAGCGGGGGGAGATACGCAGTATTTT
15	TRBD1	NA	TRBV28	TRBJ2-7	CASSHSGTGAYEQYF	TGTGCCAGCAGCCACTCCGGGACAGGGGCCTACGAGCAGTACTTC
15	NA	NA	TRBV9	TRBJ1-1	CASSPRGDSLSEAFF	TGTGCCAGCAGCCCCCGAGGAGACAGTTTGTCTGAAGCTTTCTTT
12	NA	once	TRBV7-3	TRBJ1-1	CASSLSRVEAFF	TGTGCCAGCAGCTTATCCCGGGTCGAAGCTTTCTTT
15	NA	NA	TRBV5-6	TRBJ2-7	CASSLGRDSGYEQYF	TGTGCCAGCAGCTTGGGGCGGGACAGTGGGTACGAGCAGTACTTC
13	NA	medium-sized	TRBV7-3	TRBJ2-3	CASSLRGGDTQYF	TGTGCCAGCAGCTTAAGAGGAGGAGATACGCAGTATTTT
14	NA	NA	TRBV15	TRBJ2-3	CATSSPSRGDTQYF	TGTGCCACCAGCAGCCCCTCCAGGGGAGATACGCAGTATTTT
15	NA	once	TRBV2	TRBJ2-7	CASSETGTLSYEQYF	TGTGCCAGCAGTGAAACCGGGACATTATCCTACGAGCAGTACTTC
16	TRBD1	few	TRBV6-6	TRBJ2-2	CASSSRQGLWTGELFF	TGTGCCAGCAGTTCTCGACAGGGTTTATGGACCGGGGAGCTGTTTTTT
13	NA	few	TRBV4-1	TRBJ1-2	CASSQDPRGGYTF	TGCGCCAGCAGCCAGGACCCCCGAGGGGGCTACACCTTC
12	NA	medium-sized	TRBV4-2	TRBJ2-1	CASSQVNNEQFF	TGTGCCAGCAGCCAAGTAAACAATGAGCAGTTCTTC
15	TRBD1	NA	TRBV5-1	TRBJ1-6	CASRDGQDYNSPLHF	TGCGCCAGCAGGGACGGACAGGACTATAATTCACCCCTCCACTTT
14	TRBD2	NA	TRBV7-2	TRBJ2-3	CASSFLAGADTQYF	TGTGCCAGCAGCTTTCTAGCGGGGGCGGATACGCAGTATTTT
15	TRBD1	NA	TRBV19	TRBJ1-2	CASSLQTGSNYGYTF	TGTGCCAGTAGCCTACAGACAGGGTCTAACTATGGCTACACCTTC
15	NA	NA	TRBV6-1	TRBJ1-3	CASSVGTTSGNTIYF	TGTGCCAGCAGTGTAGGGACAACCTCTGGAAACACCATATATTTT
14	TRBD1	NA	TRBV7-9	TRBJ1-4	CASRHRGPNEKLFF	TGTGCCAGCAGGCACAGGGGACCTAATGAAAAACTGTTTTTT
14	TRBD1	NA	TRBV5-1	TRBJ2-3	CASSSDRDTDTQYF	TGCGCCAGCAGCTCGGACAGGGACACAGATACGCAGTATTTT
14	NA	few	TRBV28	TRBJ1-1	CASSSTGSNTEAFF	TGTGCCAGCAGTTCAACAGGGTCGAACACTGAAGCTTTCTTT
16	TRBD2	few	TRBV13	TRBJ2-7	CASSFSGVAGAYEQYF	TGTGCCAGCAGCTTTTCGGGTGTAGCGGGGGCCTACGAGCAGTACTTC
12	NA	NA	TRBV28	TRBJ1-1	CASSLLNTEAFF	TGTGCCAGCAGTCTTCTGAACACTGAAGCTTTCTTT
15	TRBD1	NA	TRBV18	TRBJ1-6	CASSGPGQGNSPLHF	TGTGCCAGCTCAGGCCCGGGACAGGGGAATTCACCCCTCCACTTT
12	NA	NA	TRBV6-1	TRBJ1-2	CASSEQFYGYTF	TGTGCCAGCAGTGAGCAGTTCTATGGCTACACCTTC
14	TRBD1	NA	TRBV2	TRBJ2-1	CASSEQGAGDEQFF	TGTGCCAGCAGCGAGCAGGGGGCGGGCGATGAGCAGTTCTTC
13	TRBD1	NA	TRBV29-1	TRBJ1-2	CSVETGALGGYTF	TGCAGCGTTGAGACAGGGGCTTTGGGTGGCTACACCTTC
16	TRBD2	NA	TRBV6-6	TRBJ2-7	CASSSLWGLVTYEQYF	TGTGCCAGCAGTTCCCTTTGGGGACTAGTTACCTACGAGCAGTACTTC
16	TRBD2	NA	TRBV4-3	TRBJ2-5	CASSHGGEGVSETQYF	TGCGCCAGCAGCCACGGGGGGGAAGGTGTTTCAGAGACCCAGTACTTC
15	NA	few	TRBV7-2	TRBJ1-6	CASSHRGRENSPLHF	TGTGCCAGCAGTCACCGCGGCAGGGAAAATTCACCCCTCCACTTT
14	NA	few	TRBV9	TRBJ2-5	CASSTGWRGETQYF	TGTGCCAGCAGCACGGGTTGGAGAGGGGAGACCCAGTACTTC
15	NA	few	TRBV19	TRBJ2-7	CASSIPDGGFYEQYF	TGTGCCAGTAGTATCCCAGATGGGGGCTTCTACGAGCAGTACTTC
14	NA	few	TRBV5-1	TRBJ1-4	CASSSRGGGEKLFF	TGCGCCAGCAGCTCGAGGGGGGGTGGTGAAAAACTGTTTTTT
15	NA	NA	TRBV2	TRBJ1-5	CASSSGGTYNQPQHF	TGTGCCAGCAGTTCGGGGGGGACCTACAATCAGCCCCAGCATTTT
14	TRBD2	NA	TRBV7-2	TRBJ2-1	CASALAGGSDEQFF	TGTGCCAGCGCGCTAGCGGGGGGATCTGATGAGCAGTTCTTC
15	NA	NA	TRBV2	TRBJ1-4	CASSGLRGTNEKLFF	TGTGCCAGCTCAGGCTTGCGGGGGACTAATGAAAAACTGTTTTTT
14	TRBD1	few	TRBV6-1	TRBJ2-3	CASSRQGGPDTQYF	TGTGCCAGCAGTCGACAGGGTGGCCCAGATACGCAGTATTTT
16	TRBD2	NA	TRBV11-2	TRBJ2-5	CASSLVGGGNQETQYF	TGTGCCAGCAGCTTAGTGGGCGGGGGGAACCAAGAGACCCAGTACTTC
14	NA	NA	TRBV27	TRBJ2-5	CASAGISGPETQYF	TGTGCCAGCGCAGGGATATCGGGTCCAGAGACCCAGTACTTC
15	TRBD1	NA	TRBV10-3	TRBJ2-7	CAFQDPGQGKYEQYF	TGTGCCTTCCAAGACCCGGGACAGGGGAAATACGAGCAGTACTTC
14	NA	NA	TRBV25-1	TRBJ2-1	CASIDNRERNEQFF	TGTGCCAGCATTGACAACAGGGAGAGGAATGAGCAGTTCTTC
16	TRBD2	NA	TRBV5-1	TRBJ2-3	CASSYELAGGVNTQYF	TGCGCCAGCAGCTACGAACTAGCGGGGGGAGTGAATACGCAGTATTTT
14	NA	NA	TRBV6-1	TRBJ2-1	CASSEVTYLFEQFF	TGTGCCAGCAGTGAAGTGACATATTTGTTTGAGCAGTTCTTC
14	NA	once	TRBV25-1	TRBJ1-4	CASSETKTVEKLFF	TGTGCCAGCAGTGAAACAAAGACAGTTGAAAAACTGTTTTTT
13	NA	once	TRBV5-4	TRBJ1-2	CASSLGANYGYTF	TGTGCCAGCAGCTTGGGAGCGAACTATGGCTACACCTTC
15	NA	NA	TRBV13	TRBJ1-2	CVSRNRGGHGYGYTF	TGTGTCAGCAGAAACCGCGGGGGACACGGCTATGGCTACACCTTC
13	TRBD2	NA	TRBV2	TRBJ2-5	CASRTSGGETQYF	TGTGCCAGCAGGACTAGCGGGGGAGAGACCCAGTACTTC
13	TRBD1	NA	TRBV6-5	TRBJ1-2	CASRLSGGSGYTF	TGTGCCAGCAGACTTTCAGGGGGCAGTGGCTACACCTTC
15	TRBD1	NA	TRBV10-3	TRBJ2-2	CAISEQGAGTGELFF	TGTGCCATCAGTGAACAGGGGGCGGGGACCGGGGAGCTGTTTTTT